This TCR beta chain was obtained from a study of control samples from healthy donors and cancer patients. Assay used: immunoSEQ multiplex PCR; TCRdb lists only in-frame clones, some missing. The sample consists of 90,000 or so clones, approximately 86% of them appearing once. This CDR3 region has 14 residues. V lost 6 bases, J lost 0 bases, and 5 bases stayed unmatched. Germline V gene sequence: CDR1 SGHRS, CDR2 YFSETQ. The sequence derives from a woman in her fifties or sixties in good health. The chain recombines TRBV5-1 with TRBJ2-5; 7 bases agree with TRBD2. Sequenced input: blood. CDR3 DNA: TGCGCCAGCAAGCGGGGTGGAAACCAAGAGACCCAGTACTTC. It is translated as CASKRGGNQETQYF. The full variable domain, with the rest looked up from reference TRBV5-1 and TRBJ2-5, is KAGVTQTPRYLIKTRGQQVTLSCSPISGHRSVSWYQQTPGQGLQFLFEYFSETQRNKGNFPGRFSGRQFSNSRSEMNVSTLELGDSALYLCASKRGGNQETQYFGPGTRLLVL.